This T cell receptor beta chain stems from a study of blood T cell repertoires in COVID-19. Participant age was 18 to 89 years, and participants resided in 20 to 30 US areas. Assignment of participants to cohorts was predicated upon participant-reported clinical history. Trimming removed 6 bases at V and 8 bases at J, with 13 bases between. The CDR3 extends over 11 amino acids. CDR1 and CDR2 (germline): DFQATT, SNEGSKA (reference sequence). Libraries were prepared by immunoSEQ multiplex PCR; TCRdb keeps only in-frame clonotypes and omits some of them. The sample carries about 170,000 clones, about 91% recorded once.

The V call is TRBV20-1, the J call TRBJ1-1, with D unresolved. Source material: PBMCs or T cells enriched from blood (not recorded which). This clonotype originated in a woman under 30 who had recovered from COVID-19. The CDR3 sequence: CSATLPGEAFF. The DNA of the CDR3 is TGCAGTGCGACTCTTCCCGGAGAAGCTTTCTTT.